What follows is one T cell receptor beta chain and its context. Its cognate antigen is unknown. The data originate from a study of OX40 agonist ivuxolimab in advanced cancers. The wider study: Eligibility rules accepted prior anti-PD-1, anti-PD-L1 or anti-CTLA-4 therapy, and over 30% had some. Three patients, one with hepatocellular carcinoma and two with cutaneous melanoma, achieved partial responses. Study outcomes and limitations: Among the least clonally expanded were partial responders at 0.1-3.0 mg/kg.

TCRdb keeps only in-frame clones here, not all; method: immunoSEQ multiplex PCR. The table shows roughly 62,000 clones, with roughly 82% occurring only once. V was pared by 3 bases and J by 4 bases, with 12 bases of the junction left unmatched. This CDR3 comprises 17 residues. Germline V gene data show CDR1 as SGDLS and CDR2 as YYNGEE. The sequencing used CD4+ or CD8+ T cells sorted from blood, collected in a trial of the OX40 agonist ivuxolimab. This TCR was recovered from an adult with an advanced solid tumor such as melanoma, head and neck, liver or kidney cancer. The rearrangement links TRBV9 to TRBJ1-3, with 8 bases matching TRBD1. The CDR3 DNA follows: TGTGCCAGCAGCGGCCCGAAACTGGACAGGGCAGGAAACACCATATATTTT. Amino acid sequence: CASSGPKLDRAGNTIYF.